The 27 T cell receptor beta chains in this list originate from one sample, sequenced in a study of cytomegalovirus exposure and HLA in healthy donors (dated by TCRdb to about 2017). Receptor amplification or capture employed the immunoSEQ multiplex PCR assay. A mixture of 60 forward primers for TCR Vbeta segments and 13 reverse primers for TCR Jbeta segments was used in the multiplex PCR. Sourced from immuneACCESS, this table was stored by TCRdb with only in-frame sequences that have V and J called. A share of the clones is absent; for the studies checked, an unresolved V gene accounts for under half, and the remainder has no known explanation. In all, the sample holds about 200,000 clones, and 82% of those were seen once. The ten most abundant clones make up 0.098% of the sample. Sequencing was performed on PBMCs. The receptors here all came from a boy between 2 and 10 years old in good health and CMV-seronegative.

The CDR3 here is CASSLTSGIVDEQYF. In DNA form, the CDR3 reads TGCGCCAGCAGCTTAACTAGCGGTATAGTGGACGAGCAGTACTTC. V and J are TRBV5-1 and TRBJ2-7; 8 nucleotides match TRBD2. V gave up 2 bases and J gave up 5 bases; unmatched junction bases: 9. The CDR3 loop spans 15 amino acids. Germline values: CDR1 SGHRS, CDR2 YFSETQ.

The chain links TRBV7-6 to TRBJ2-7; D is ambiguous. Trimming removed 1 base from V and 1 base from J, with 2 bases in between. CDR3 length equals 12 residues. Germline values: CDR1 SGHVS, CDR2 FNYEAQ. CDR3 region: CASSLVSYEQYF. CDR3 coding DNA: TGTGCCAGCAGCTTAGTATCCTACGAGCAGTACTTC.

This chain connects TRBV5-1 to TRBJ1-1, with a weak D call TRBD1 (5 bases). Germline V gives CDR1 SGHRS, CDR2 YFSETQ. This CDR3 spans 13 amino acids. Trimming stripped 0 bases from V and 8 bases from J, with 11 bases between. The CDR3 reads CASSLEVRQEAFF. In DNA, the CDR3 is TGCGCCAGCAGCTTGGAGGTTCGACAGGAAGCTTTCTTT.

DNA of the CDR3: TGTGCCAGTAGTATAGAAATCTGGCGGCCAACTAATGAAAAACTGTTTTTT. Protein: CASSIEIWRPTNEKLFF. The chain couples TRBV19 to TRBJ1-4; D uncertain. The V gene's germline CDR1 is LNHDA and CDR2 SQIVND (reference sequence). Trimming cost V 0 bases and J 0 bases, with 11 bases left between them. The CDR3 runs to 17 residues.

The rearrangement uses TRBV4-3 and TRBJ2-3; 9 nucleotides agree with TRBD2. The germline CDR1 and CDR2 sequences are LGHNA and YSLEER. This CDR3 has 16 amino acids. V lost 5 bases, J lost 8 bases, and 14 bases stayed unmatched. The CDR3 here is CASSLMVAGGAATQYF. The CDR3 DNA reads as TGCGCCAGCAGCTTAATGGTGGCGGGGGGGGCAGCTACGCAGTATTTT.

The chain combines TRBV4-1 with TRBJ2-7, with 9 bases aligning to TRBD1. CDR3 length equals 15 residues. Per germline, CDR1 MGHRA and CDR2 YSYEKL. V lost 4 bases to trimming and J lost 0 bases; unmatched junction nucleotides: 4. CDR3 sequence reads: CASSPQGANSYEQYF. In nucleotides, the CDR3 is TGCGCCAGCAGCCCACAGGGGGCGAACTCCTACGAGCAGTACTTC.

The rearrangement joins TRBV5-6 to TRBJ2-6; no clear D gene. The V end lost 3 bases, the J end lost 0 bases, and 13 bases lay between the germline ends. CDR1 and CDR2 (germline): SGHDT, YYEEEE. The CDR3 covers 17 residues. The CDR3 coding sequence is TGTGCCAGCAGCTCCGTTCTGCGGTCCTCTGGGGCCAACGTCCTGACTTTC. Translating gives CASSSVLRSSGANVLTF.

This clone has only a few counts. The chain combines TRBV4-1 with TRBJ1-6, with 7 nucleotides matching TRBD1. The CDR3 is 15 residues long. Germline assignment: CDR1 MGHRA and CDR2 YSYEKL. V lost 3 bases to trimming and J lost 10 bases; unmatched junction nucleotides: 9. CDR3 DNA sequence: TGCGCCAGCAGCCATCGGACAGGACTCGTATCACCCCTCCACTTT. Its protein product is CASSHRTGLVSPLHF.

The gene calls are TRBV10-3 and TRBJ1-5; TRBD1 agrees at 8 bases. CDR1 and CDR2 from the germline V gene are ENHRY and SYGVKD. The J segment lost 6 bases and the V segment lost 6 bases, leaving 7 bases of the junction unmatched. The CDR3 is 14 amino acids. The CDR3 DNA reads as TGTGCCATCAGGCCGGACAGGGAAGGTCAGCCCCAGCATTTT. Translation gives CAIRPDREGQPQHF.

The table lists this clone with a few counts. The chain employs TRBV4-2 and TRBJ2-7, with a possible D match to TRBD1 (5 bases). The CDR3 consists of 14 residues. Germline-derived CDR1 and CDR2 are LGHNA and YNFKEQ. The germline V and J ends were trimmed by 8 bases and 2 bases, with 16 bases remaining between them. CDR3 nucleotide sequence: TGTGCCAGCGGGGCGGCCCTAGGGACCTACGAGCAGTACTTC. It specifies CASGAALGTYEQYF.

The rearrangement uses TRBV6-5 and TRBJ1-2; D remains unclear. The CDR3 contains 13 residues. V lost 2 bases and J 3 bases, leaving 7 bases between the germline ends. Germline lookup yields CDR1 MNHEY and CDR2 SVGAGI. CDR3 DNA sequence: TGTGCCAGCAGTTACCTAGGTGACTATGGCTACACCTTC. Translation gives CASSYLGDYGYTF.

The chain carries TRBV9 and TRBJ2-7; weak D call: TRBD1 (6 bases). The CDR3 sequence is 13 residues long. Per germline, CDR1 SGDLS and CDR2 YYNGEE. V was shortened by 3 bases and J by 5 bases, with 12 bases between the two germline ends. CDR3: CASSAQGPDEQYF. The CDR3 DNA follows: TGTGCCAGCAGCGCACAGGGCCCGGACGAGCAGTACTTC.

This chain links TRBV7-9 with TRBJ1-1, with D maybe TRBD1 (6 bases). Germline CDR1 and CDR2: SEHNR and FQNEAQ (reference sequence). The V end lost 1 base, the J end lost 8 bases, and 11 bases lay between the germline ends. The CDR3 is made up of 13 amino acids. The chain's CDR3 is CASSLEVGTEAFF. The CDR3 DNA is TGTGCCAGCAGCTTAGAAGTTGGGACAGAAGCTTTCTTT.

The rearrangement links TRBV4-1 to TRBJ1-4; 10 bases align to TRBD1. CDR1 and CDR2 (germline): MGHRA, YSYEKL. The CDR3 is 15 residues long. V trimming: 0 bases; J trimming: 8 bases; junction bases outside the gene matches: 3. Here the CDR3 reads CASSQEGTGAEKLFF. The CDR3 nucleotides are TGCGCCAGCAGCCAAGAGGGGACAGGGGCAGAAAAACTGTTTTTT.

The chain carries TRBV19 and TRBJ1-5, with a possible D match to TRBD1 (5 bases). Per germline, CDR1 LNHDA and CDR2 SQIVND (reference sequence). The CDR3 loop spans 13 amino acids. V lost 5 bases, J lost 4 bases, and 9 bases lay in between. The CDR3 DNA sequence: TGTGCCAGTAGTCCCCGACAGAATCAGCCCCAGCATTTT. Protein sequence: CASSPRQNQPQHF. The whole variable domain, remainder taken from reference TRBV19 and TRBJ1-5, is DGGITQSPKYLFRKEGQNVTLSCEQNLNHDAMYWYRQDPGQGLRLIYYSQIVNDFQKGDIAEGYSVSREKKESFPLTVTSAQKNPTAFYLCASSPRQNQPQHFGDGTRLSIL.

This clone was picked up one time. The rearrangement links TRBV5-1 to TRBJ1-2; 9 nucleotides agree with TRBD1. Germline lookup yields CDR1 SGHRS and CDR2 YFSETQ. V gave up 3 bases and J gave up 4 bases; unmatched junction bases: 13. The CDR3 extends over 17 amino acids. The chain's CDR3 is CASSWDGTGRGIYGYTF. For the CDR3, the DNA is TGCGCCAGCAGCTGGGACGGGACAGGGCGGGGGATCTATGGCTACACCTTC. The whole variable domain, remainder taken from reference TRBV5-1 and TRBJ1-2, is KAGVTQTPRYLIKTRGQQVTLSCSPISGHRSVSWYQQTPGQGLQFLFEYFSETQRNKGNFPGRFSGRQFSNSRSEMNVSTLELGDSALYLCASSWDGTGRGIYGYTFGSGTRLTVV.

The J gene is TRBJ1-5, the V gene TRBV7-2; 8 bases map to TRBD1. The CDR3 covers 13 residues. The V gene's germline CDR1 is SGHTA and CDR2 FQGNSA. The V segment lost 5 bases and the J segment 5 bases; nucleotides outside the gene matches: 2. The CDR3 DNA sequence: TGTGCCAGCAGCAAGGACAGGGATCAGCCCCAGCATTTT. Its translation: CASSKDRDQPQHF.

The chain employs TRBV27 and TRBJ2-1, with 8 bases matching TRBD2. The CDR3 runs 14 residues. The V segment lost 5 bases and the J segment 9 bases; nucleotides outside the gene matches: 9. CDR1 is MNHEY, CDR2 SMNVEV, per germline (reference sequence). The DNA for the CDR3 is TGTGCCAGCAGTCCCAACGGGGGGGCGGGTGAGCAGTTCTTC. Translated: CASSPNGGAGEQFF.

The genes are TRBV18 and TRBJ2-2; 8 bases agree with TRBD2. Losses at the gene ends were 0 bases for V and 7 bases for J; bases not matched to a gene: 7. Germline V lookup: CDR1 KGHSH, CDR2 LQKENI. The CDR3 consists of 16 residues. CDR3 loop: CASSPPIRGGDGELFF. Here the CDR3 DNA reads TGTGCCAGCTCACCACCGATTCGGGGGGGGGACGGGGAGCTGTTTTTT.

The V call is TRBV10-2, the J call TRBJ2-7; D unresolved. Germline V CDR1 and CDR2: WSHSY, SAAADI. This CDR3 is 12 amino acids long. With 5 bases removed from V and 2 bases from J, the gap between germline ends came to 7 bases. The CDR3: CASSPEPYEQYF. The CDR3 bases are TGCGCCAGCAGTCCTGAGCCCTACGAGCAGTACTTC.

The CDR3 nucleotides read TGTGCCAGCAGAATGGACAGTCAGGCGTACTATGGCTACACCTTC. Translation: CASRMDSQAYYGYTF. The chain combines TRBV7-2 with TRBJ1-2; the D gene is possibly TRBD1 (6 bases). Germline values: CDR1 SGHTA, CDR2 FQGNSA. V gave up 6 bases and J gave up 3 bases, with 17 bases separating them. The CDR3 length is 15 residues.

The chain has TRBV4-2 and TRBJ1-5; TRBD1 matches 9 bases. Losses at the gene ends were 2 bases for V and 4 bases for J; bases not matched to a gene: 6. In germline, CDR1 is LGHNA, CDR2 YNFKEQ. The CDR3 runs 16 residues. The CDR3 coding sequence is TGTGCCAGCAGCCAATTGGGACAGGGTAGTAATCAGCCCCAGCATTTT. Encoded protein: CASSQLGQGSNQPQHF.

The genes are TRBV27 and TRBJ1-1; D not resolved. The CDR3 sequence is 13 residues long. V was shortened by 2 bases and J by 5 bases, with 9 bases between the two germline ends. Germline V CDR1 and CDR2: MNHEY, SMNVEV (reference sequence). In DNA form, the CDR3 reads TGTGCCAGCAGTTTAATGGCGGAGACTGAAGCTTTCTTT. This gives the protein CASSLMAETEAFF.

DNA of the CDR3: TGTGCCAGCAGCCAACAGACAGGGGTTGGCGGCTACACCTTC. It yields the protein CASSQQTGVGGYTF. This chain connects TRBV11-2 to TRBJ1-2; 8 nucleotides align to TRBD1. Germline CDR1 and CDR2: SGHAT and FQNNGV. The CDR3 spans 14 residues. With V trimmed by 5 bases and J by 8 bases, 10 bases remained unmatched.

The chain recombines TRBV13 with TRBJ2-7, with 11 bases identical to TRBD2. The CDR3 spans 16 residues. From germline, CDR1 is PRHDT and CDR2 FYEKMQ (reference sequence). J gave up 4 bases and V 0 bases, and 5 bases lay outside the gene matches. This CDR3 reads CASSLGTSGAYYEQYF. The CDR3 DNA follows: TGTGCCAGCAGCTTAGGGACTAGCGGGGCCTATTACGAGCAGTACTTC.

The chain is built from TRBV7-9 and TRBJ1-1, with 7 nucleotides matching TRBD1. With 6 bases clipped from V and 4 bases from J, the junction kept 5 bases outside the gene matches. CDR3 length equals 13 residues. Germline lookup yields CDR1 SEHNR and CDR2 FQNEAQ (reference sequence). CDR3 amino acids: CASRSSGGTEAFF. CDR3 nucleotide sequence: TGTGCCAGCAGAAGTTCAGGGGGCACTGAAGCTTTCTTT.

The rearrangement uses TRBV25-1 and TRBJ2-7; 10 bases agree with TRBD2. The V gene end was trimmed by 4 bases and the J gene end by 2 bases; junction bases not matched to a gene: 2. The CDR3 contains 14 residues. Germline V lookup: CDR1 MGHDK, CDR2 SYGVNS. DNA of the CDR3: TGTGCCAGCAGTGGAACTAGCGGGGCCTACGAGCAGTACTTC. Translated: CASSGTSGAYEQYF.